The clone carrying this TCR beta chain was seen once. No antigen is known for it. Time point denoted: week 47, end of study. Vaccination comprised doses that each held 300 ug of mutant IDH1 20-mer peptide, plus topical imiquimod. The data belong to a study of a mutant IDH1 vaccine in newly diagnosed glioma. Study in general: With temozolomide cycles, or 4-6 weeks after radiotherapy alone, vaccination was started. The therapy given earlier, which was standard therapy, consisted of radiotherapy, temozolomide, or both, and most of the patients received both. Among treated patients, about 60% were male and 37.5% female, and mean age was about 41 years.

J was trimmed by 4 bases and V by 3 bases; bases with no gene match: 3. The CDR3 has 14 residues. Per germline, CDR1 GTSNPN and CDR2 SVGIG (reference sequence). Whole-study results and caveats: Vaccine-induced responses were seen in about 95% of patients, spanning several MHC alleles.

TCRdb's copy holds only in-frame clones and misses some; the assay was immunoSEQ multiplex PCR. The profile shows some 31,000 clones, approximately 84% of them singletons. Sequencing used PBMCs, obtained from a glioma patient whose treatment included an IDH1 peptide vaccine. This clonotype was obtained from a man aged 25-45 years with glioma. The chain uses TRBV30 and TRBJ1-4; 9 positions match TRBD1. CDR3 DNA: TGTGCCTGGAGCGCGGGACAGGGTAATGAAAAACTGTTTTTT. Translation gives CAWSAGQGNEKLFF.